This T cell receptor (beta chain) was obtained from a study of read filtering for tumor transcriptome and immune sequencing. Study-level background: Among patients, 17 were male and approximately 15 female, aged about 40 to 90 (mean approximately 71). Transcriptome libraries were built from DNase-treated RNA. Whole-study findings and limits: Without single-read clonotypes, shared clonotype proportions correlated more between IR-seq and RNA-seq.

There are many counts of this clonotype. Its matching antigen is unknown. CDR3 length: 16 residues. Germline V gene sequence: CDR1 SEHNR, CDR2 FQNEAQ (reference sequence). The V gene end was trimmed by 5 bases and the J gene end by 4 bases; junction bases not matched to a gene: 13. From roughly 390 ng of RNA, a library with molecular barcoded alpha/delta and beta/gamma adaptors was made. MiXCR, applied by TCRdb to the reads, yields one record per CDR3 protein. Among 75,000 to 90,000 distinct CDR3 sequences listed, approximately 13% were seen once. The sequencing sample was made of a population of CD138-negative cells sorted from bone marrow. This receptor was taken from a donor at least 40 years old with multiple myeloma. The gene calls are TRBV7-9 and TRBJ2-7, with 8 bases that match TRBD2. CDR3 in amino acids: CASSPRGGSAMYEQYF. CDR3 DNA sequence: TGTGCCAGCAGCCCACGCGGGGGGTCAGCTATGTACGAGCAGTACTTC.